This section outlines one T cell receptor beta chain sequence together with its context. Its target is not known. This sample stems from a study of cytomegalovirus exposure and HLA in healthy donors. Study results and limitations: The listing of 150 or so TCR beta chains classed them as cytomegalovirus-associated. As confirmed in vitro, a few CMV-associated chains were specific for CMV antigens. In all likelihood, a cluster of highly shared sequence variants was a sequencing artifact.

With 60 Vbeta and 13 Jbeta primers, the PCR was carried out. Generated by immunoSEQ multiplex PCR, the TCRdb table keeps only in-frame clones and is missing some. The table has about 120,000 clones, around 75% seen once; the top ten hold just under 3%. There are 16 residues in the CDR3. V lost 4 bases, J lost 1 base, and 9 bases stayed unmatched. The germline gives CDR1 SGHAT, CDR2 FQDESV (reference sequence). The source of this sequence is a woman between 35 and 50 years old in good health and CMV-seropositive. Sample: PBMCs. The rearrangement links TRBV11-1 to TRBJ2-5, with 7 bases fitting TRBD1. Here the CDR3 DNA reads TGTGCCAGCAGCTCACCAAACAGGGGCATCCAAGAGACCCAGTACTTC. Amino acid sequence: CASSSPNRGIQETQYF.